This is a list of T cell receptor beta chains from one sample in a study of PD-1 blockade in classical Hodgkin lymphoma. The assay was immunoSEQ multiplex PCR, and TCRdb's table has in-frame clones only and misses some. The sample has approximately 30,000 clones, just under 80% seen once. The input for sequencing was peripheral blood mononuclear cells (PBMCs), taken before the fourth cycle of nivolumab. Receptor source: a human donor with classical Hodgkin lymphoma. CDR3s leave out the opening cysteine and the closing phenylalanine or tryptophan. Size values are once, few and many counts, or a class for expanded clones, and some rows have none.

clone size,J gene,V gene,CDR3 protein
medium-sized,TRBJ2-7,TRBV4-1,ASSQGLVEYEQY
.,TRBJ2-1,TRBV19,ASSKSGEPGLAGVNEQF
.,TRBJ1-2,TRBV5-2,ASNSAGEYETYGYT
few,TRBJ2-1,TRBV5-1,ASSWAGLAGSYNEQF
.,TRBJ2-7,TRBV7-6,ASSSGPSYEQY
.,TRBJ1-5,TRBV4-2,ASSLAGGPQH
once,TRBJ2-3,TRBV11-3,ASSIAGHVTDTQY
few,TRBJ2-5,TRBV29-1,SAWGRETQY
.,TRBJ2-3,TRBV6-4,ASSESGGSYTQY
.,TRBJ2-1,TRBV5-4,ASSLEGHNEQF
.,TRBJ2-7,TRBV6-1,ASSRTGGMYEQY
.,TRBJ2-2,TRBV6-6,ASSYGRANTGELF
.,TRBJ1-1,TRBV7-2,ASRRRTEGAF
.,TRBJ1-2,TRBV7-9,ASSSGLQGYT
.,TRBJ2-7,TRBV2,ASRPTPGEQY